This entry describes one T cell receptor (beta chain). Seattle patients were enrolled during active infection and followed longitudinally. This record comes from a study of blood T cell repertoires in COVID-19. Overall study: T cells, B-cell-depleted T cells, or PBMCs supplied cDNA or gDNA.

The authors' processing: Scientists estimated how many nucleated cells there were by amplifying reference gene primers. Here immunoSEQ multiplex PCR was the method, and the copy in TCRdb shows in-frame clones only, minus some. V and J calls and clone size follow that table, whereas D and trimming were derived from the DNA. The sample records roughly 410,000 clones, approximately 91% being singletons. The germline V gene has CDR1 LNHDA and CDR2 SQIVND (reference sequence). The V and J ends lost 3 bases and 0 bases respectively, with 6 bases between them. This CDR3 contains 14 residues. The sequenced sample was peripheral blood. The chain carries TRBV19 and TRBJ1-5; no firm D call. The TCR was taken from a middle-aged woman with COVID-19, enrolled during active disease. The CDR3 region has the DNA TGTGCCAGTAGTATCGGGTATAGCAATCAGCCCCAGCATTTT. As protein: CASSIGYSNQPQHF.